What follows describes a single T cell receptor (beta chain). Its specificity is unknown. The sample belongs to a study of cytomegalovirus exposure and HLA in healthy donors. Study-wide points: HLA alleles showed associations with 16,951 TCR beta sequences in a later analysis, at a 0.05 false discovery rate.

CDR3 length: 11 amino acids. The germline V gene encodes CDR1 SGHAT and CDR2 FQNNGV. Trimming left V 2 bases short and J 8 bases short, with 6 bases between. The PCR employed 60 Vbeta primers together with 13 Jbeta primers. Libraries were prepared by immunoSEQ multiplex PCR; TCRdb keeps only in-frame clonotypes and omits some of them. The sample records 100,000 to 150,000 clones, approximately 8.8% being singletons. Sampled while nominally healthy, donors likely had unrecorded immune exposures. V usage is TRBV11-2 and J usage is TRBJ1-1; D uncertain. Sequences were obtained from PBMCs. The receptor's source is a man aged 40-49 years in good health and CMV-seronegative. Here the CDR3 reads CASSLTGEAFF. The CDR3 coding sequence is TGTGCCAGCAGCTTAACGGGGGAAGCTTTCTTT. The full variable domain, rest sourced from reference TRBV11-2 and TRBJ1-1, is EAGVAQSPRYKIIEKRQSVAFWCNPISGHATLYWYQQILGQGPKLLIQFQNNGVVDDSQLPKDRFSAERLKGVDSTLKIQPAKLEDSAVYLCASSLTGEAFFGQGTRLTVV.